Listed below are T cell receptor beta chains from one sample, sequenced in a study of shared clonotypes between healthy human individuals. Here immunoSEQ multiplex PCR was the method, and the copy in TCRdb shows in-frame clones only, minus some. The data contain about 2.4 million clones, approximately 93% of them seen just once; the ten biggest clones take up 0.35% to 0.45%. Sequenced sample: naive CD4+ T cells from PBMCs. The receptors shown here come from a man aged 18 to 29 in good health. Some clones in this sample may be carry-over from other donors' samples. Both conserved end residues are part of each CDR3. A D gene is named only where the DNA matches it firmly. Some rows have no size entry. The others give once, few or many, or a class for an expanded clone.

J gene	clone size	D gene	V gene	CDR3 DNA	CDR3 protein
TRBJ2-7	.	.	TRBV28	TGTGCCAGCAGTTCGCGGACAGCGACCTACGAGCAGTACTTC	CASSSRTATYEQYF
TRBJ1-3	once	TRBD1	TRBV7-9	TGTGCCAGCAGCCCCCGACAGGGCAACACCATATATTTT	CASSPRQGNTIYF
TRBJ2-1	.	.	TRBV30	TGTGCCCGCCAAGCCTTCAATGAGCAGTTCTTC	CARQAFNEQFF
TRBJ1-4	.	.	TRBV27	TGTGCCAGCAGTTTTAGGACAGCTGAAAAACTGTTTTTT	CASSFRTAEKLFF
TRBJ2-6	.	.	TRBV11-2	TGTGCCAGCTCCGTTGGGGGGGCCAACGTCCTGACTTTC	CASSVGGANVLTF
TRBJ2-5	.	.	TRBV27	TGTGCCAGCAGTTCCCCTTTACAGTACCAAGAGACCCAGTACTTC	CASSSPLQYQETQYF
TRBJ1-1	.	.	TRBV19	TGTGCCAGTAGCCAAGGGGGTTTGGACACTGAAGCTTTCTTT	CASSQGGLDTEAFF
TRBJ2-5	.	.	TRBV19	TGTGCCAGTAGTATGGGTCAGCCCCAAGAGACCCAGTACTTC	CASSMGQPQETQYF
TRBJ1-5	once	TRBD1	TRBV6-1	TGTGCCAGCAGTGACGGGACAGTGGCCTATCAGCCCCAGCATTTT	CASSDGTVAYQPQHF
TRBJ1-5	.	.	TRBV10-3	TGTGCCATCACGCCGGCAGCCGGTCAGCCCCAGCATTTT	CAITPAAGQPQHF
TRBJ1-5	.	TRBD1	TRBV2	TGTGCCAGCAGACCTACAGGGGTTAGGCGTCAGCCCCAGCATTTT	CASRPTGVRRQPQHF
TRBJ2-1	.	.	TRBV5-1	TGCGCCAGCAGCTTGGTACCCACTAATGAGCAGTTCTTC	CASSLVPTNEQFF
TRBJ2-7	.	.	TRBV18	TGTGCCAGCTCACCACAGGGGGTCGAGGACGAGCAGTACTTC	CASSPQGVEDEQYF
TRBJ2-7	.	.	TRBV28	TGTGCCAGCAGTTTATTCCCGGTGGACGAGCAGTACTTC	CASSLFPVDEQYF
TRBJ1-2	.	TRBD1	TRBV11-1	TGTGCCAGCAGCCCCCTGGACAGGGGGCGAGGTGGCTACACCTTC	CASSPLDRGRGGYTF
TRBJ2-1	.	.	TRBV6-5	TGTGCCAGCAGTTACCAGCGCGAGCAGTTCTTC	CASSYQREQFF
TRBJ2-2	.	.	TRBV2	TGTGCCAGCAGTGGTACACGGACCGGGGAGCTGTTTTTT	CASSGTRTGELFF
TRBJ1-1	.	.	TRBV7-6	TGTGCCAGCACCCCGGTGGGCTCGAACACTGAAGCTTTCTTT	CASTPVGSNTEAFF
TRBJ2-3	.	TRBD2	TRBV5-1	TGCGCCAGCAGCCCACTGGTAGCGGGGTTCACAGATACGCAGTATTTT	CASSPLVAGFTDTQYF
TRBJ1-2	.	.	TRBV30	TGTGCCTGGAGTGTAACAGCTTATGGCTACACCTTC	CAWSVTAYGYTF
TRBJ1-2	.	.	TRBV6-6	TGTGCCAGCAGTAAAGAATATGGCTACACCTTC	CASSKEYGYTF
TRBJ2-7	.	TRBD1	TRBV2	TGTGCCAGCAGTGGTGGGGGGACAGGGAGAGCCGAGCAGTACTTC	CASSGGGTGRAEQYF
TRBJ1-5	.	TRBD1	TRBV18	TGTGCCAGCTCACCGACACCGAGGACAGGGCTAAATCAGCCCCAGCATTTT	CASSPTPRTGLNQPQHF
TRBJ2-1	.	TRBD2	TRBV7-9	TGTGCCAGCAGCTTTACCGGGACTAGCGGGAGGGTCGATGAGCAGTTCTTC	CASSFTGTSGRVDEQFF
TRBJ1-4	.	.	TRBV2	TGTGCCAGCAGCCGTACGGGTGAAAAACTGTTTTTT	CASSRTGEKLFF
TRBJ2-2	.	.	TRBV7-2	TGTGCCAGCAGCAAACGACACACCGGGGAGCTGTTTTTT	CASSKRHTGELFF
TRBJ1-1	.	.	TRBV7-8	TGTGCCAGCAGCGCCGGTGTGAACACTGAAGCTTTCTTT	CASSAGVNTEAFF
TRBJ1-2	.	TRBD1	TRBV4-1	TGCGCCAGCAGCCAAGAAAGGACAGGGGCACCCCCTGAGTATGGCTACACCTTC	CASSQERTGAPPEYGYTF
TRBJ2-1	once	TRBD1	TRBV18	TGTGCCAGCTCACCAACCCCGGGACAGCGGTCCTACAATGAGCAGTTCTTC	CASSPTPGQRSYNEQFF
TRBJ2-5	.	.	TRBV30	TGTGCCTGGATAAGACAGGTAGGAGAGACCCAGTACTTC	CAWIRQVGETQYF
TRBJ2-1	.	TRBD2	TRBV30	TGTGCCTGGGCCGGGACTAGCGGAAAGAGCTCCTACAATGAGCAGTTCTTC	CAWAGTSGKSSYNEQFF
TRBJ2-7	.	.	TRBV19	TGTGCCAGTAGTCCGAAACGGCACACCGGGACACTTTACGAGCAGTACTTC	CASSPKRHTGTLYEQYF
TRBJ2-4	.	.	TRBV2	TGTGCCAGCAGCCTTACCACGAAGGTGGGGTACTTC	CASSLTTKVGYF
TRBJ2-1	once	.	TRBV28	TGTGCCAGCAGCACGACCCGCTCCTACAATGAGCAGTTCTTC	CASSTTRSYNEQFF
TRBJ2-7	.	TRBD2	TRBV28	TGTGCCAGCGGCACCCCCCCGAGCGGGAGGAACGAGCAGTACTTC	CASGTPPSGRNEQYF
TRBJ2-1	.	TRBD2	TRBV10-3	TGTGCCATCAGAGGGACTAGCGGGAGTACCTACAATGAGCAGTTCTTC	CAIRGTSGSTYNEQFF
TRBJ2-5	.	.	TRBV7-8	TGTGCCAGCAGCGCCCCGGTGCGAGAAGAGACCCAGTACTTC	CASSAPVREETQYF
TRBJ2-1	.	.	TRBV27	TGTGCCAGCAGCGCATTCTCCTACAATGAGCAGTTCTTC	CASSAFSYNEQFF
TRBJ1-1	.	.	TRBV6-5	TGTGCCAGCAGTTACTCGTACGAAGGGGACACTGAAGCTTTCTTT	CASSYSYEGDTEAFF
TRBJ1-4	.	.	TRBV30	TGTGCCTGGAGTATCCCGGACGGACGAGCTAATGAAAAACTGTTTTTT	CAWSIPDGRANEKLFF
TRBJ2-1	once	TRBD2	TRBV14	TGTGCCAGCAGCCAAGGGGGTTGGCGGGAGGACCAAAATGAGCAGTTCTTC	CASSQGGWREDQNEQFF
TRBJ2-1	.	TRBD2	TRBV5-1	TGCGCCAGCAGCCACGGGACTAGCGGGAACAATGAGCAGTTCTTC	CASSHGTSGNNEQFF
TRBJ2-2	.	.	TRBV28	TGTGCCAGCAGTTTTTGGTCTGGGGGGAACACCGGGGAGCTGTTTTTT	CASSFWSGGNTGELFF
TRBJ1-1	.	.	TRBV5-5	TGTGCCAGCAGCTTGACAGGAATCATGAACACTGAAGCTTTCTTT	CASSLTGIMNTEAFF